A selection of T cell receptor beta chains follows, all from one sample in a study of T cell responses to AZD1222 COVID-19 vaccine. Method: immunoSEQ multiplex PCR; TCRdb's copy keeps in-frame clones and lacks some. Among about 140,000 clones listed, around nine tenths were seen once. This specimen was peripheral blood, taken 28 days after the second AZD1222 dose. The receptor source for this set is an adult who received the AZD1222 COVID-19 vaccine. The CDR3 runs from the conserved cysteine through the conserved F or W. The order of the fields is D gene, J gene, clone size, V gene, CDR3 DNA, CDR3 protein. D genes are given only for firm matches. The listing skips clone size in some rows; elsewhere it reads once, few, many or a size class.

d_call: .; j_call: TRBJ1-2; clone_size: .; v_call: TRBV21-1; cdr3_nt: TGTGCCAGCAGCTCCCAACCCCCCAGGGAAGGCTACACCTTC; cdr3_aa: CASSSQPPREGYTF
d_call: .; j_call: TRBJ1-6; clone_size: .; v_call: TRBV18; cdr3_nt: TGTGCCAGCTCACCTGGGGATAGTAATTCACCCCTCCACTTT; cdr3_aa: CASSPGDSNSPLHF
d_call: .; j_call: TRBJ2-1; clone_size: .; v_call: TRBV28; cdr3_nt: TGTGCCAGCAGTTTACGAGGGTCTGGGTACAATGAGCAGTTCTTC; cdr3_aa: CASSLRGSGYNEQFF
d_call: TRBD1; j_call: TRBJ1-6; clone_size: once; v_call: TRBV7-3; cdr3_nt: TGTGCCAGCAGCTTAGACGGGACAGGGGCTTCACCCCTCCACTTT; cdr3_aa: CASSLDGTGASPLHF
d_call: .; j_call: TRBJ2-3; clone_size: .; v_call: TRBV7-2; cdr3_nt: TGTGCCAGCAGCCACGCCCGGGGAACAGATACGCAGTATTTT; cdr3_aa: CASSHARGTDTQYF
d_call: TRBD2; j_call: TRBJ2-2; clone_size: .; v_call: TRBV19; cdr3_nt: TGTGCCAGTACCCGCGCGGGGGAAATTCCCGGGGAGCTGTTTTTT; cdr3_aa: CASTRAGEIPGELFF
d_call: .; j_call: TRBJ1-1; clone_size: .; v_call: TRBV19; cdr3_nt: TGTGCCAGTAGTATCGGCCCGAAGACTGAAGCTTTCTTT; cdr3_aa: CASSIGPKTEAFF
d_call: .; j_call: TRBJ1-1; clone_size: .; v_call: TRBV5-1; cdr3_nt: TGCGCCAGCAGCTTGGCCGGGGCGGGGACTGAAGCTTTCTTT; cdr3_aa: CASSLAGAGTEAFF
d_call: .; j_call: TRBJ1-4; clone_size: .; v_call: TRBV5-6; cdr3_nt: TGTGCCAGCAGCCCCCCGGGGAATAATGAAAAACTGTTTTTT; cdr3_aa: CASSPPGNNEKLFF
d_call: .; j_call: TRBJ2-1; clone_size: .; v_call: TRBV7-2; cdr3_nt: TGTGCCAGCAGCTTAGTCTTGCGGGCCGAGCAGTTCTTC; cdr3_aa: CASSLVLRAEQFF
d_call: .; j_call: TRBJ1-5; clone_size: .; v_call: TRBV4-3; cdr3_nt: TGCGCCAGCAGCCAAGATTCTCGGGGTCAGCCCCAGCATTTT; cdr3_aa: CASSQDSRGQPQHF
d_call: TRBD1; j_call: TRBJ2-2; clone_size: .; v_call: TRBV5-1; cdr3_nt: TGCGCCAGCAGCTCAACCGGGACAGGGTTTACCGGGGAGCTGTTTTTT; cdr3_aa: CASSSTGTGFTGELFF
d_call: TRBD1; j_call: TRBJ2-1; clone_size: .; v_call: TRBV7-9; cdr3_nt: TGTGCCAGCAGGCCCGACAGGGGTAGCTCCTACAATGAGCAGTTCTTC; cdr3_aa: CASRPDRGSSYNEQFF